This TCR beta chain came from a study of blood T cell repertoires in COVID-19. Study details: Acute-phase and convalescent COVID-19 samples originated in the United States, Italy and Spain. The cDNA or gDNA used as material had been derived from T cells, B-cell-depleted T cells, or PBMCs.

Assay: immunoSEQ multiplex PCR; the TCRdb copy retains only in-frame clones and omits some. The repertoire consists of some 170,000 clones, with 82% occurring once and the leading ten covering approximately 9.1%. Trimming shortened V by 0 bases and J by 4 bases, and 16 bases separated the two germline ends. This CDR3 has 16 residues. CDR1 GTSNPN and CDR2 SVGIG come from the germline V gene (reference sequence). The sequence derives from a woman in her seventies with acute or convalescent COVID-19. Sequenced: peripheral blood. The V and J genes are TRBV30 and TRBJ1-3; the D is unclear. In DNA, the CDR3 is TGTGCCTGGAGTGTAAGAGGGCTGGCCGCGGGAAACACCATATATTTT. Translation gives CAWSVRGLAAGNTIYF.